These 3 T cell receptor beta chains share one sample of origin, sequenced in a study of blood T cells in healthy people across ages (dated by TCRdb to the mid-2010s). The method was 5' RACE. Sequencing was performed on an Illumina HiSeq 2500. A second PCR of roughly 6 to 11 cycles was run with a J-beta primer mix and a sample-barcoded 5' primer. TCRdb's own reprocessing of the public reads used fastp at Q25 and MiXCR and kept productive beta chains. Rows matching on CDR3 protein sequence are summarized as one entry with the most common DNA and genes. The sample table shows 600,000 to 850,000 distinct CDR3 sequences, and around 46% are seen once. Around a fifth of the sample comes from the top ten. The specimen sequenced was blood. These receptors were obtained from a woman between 55 and 75 years old in good health.

CDR3 DNA: TGTGCCAGCAGCTTAGAGGGGACAGGGGAGCCCCAGCATTTT. This translates into CASSLEGTGEPQHF. V and J are TRBV7-2 and TRBJ1-5; 10 nucleotides match TRBD1. Germline V gene data show CDR1 as SGHTA and CDR2 as FQGNSA. CDR3 length: 14 amino acids. V lost 1 base and J lost 8; bases outside the gene matches: 2.

Ten or more counts support this clonotype. The chain uses TRBV20-1 and TRBJ2-1, with a weak D call TRBD2 (5 bases). The germline V gene has CDR1 DFQATT and CDR2 SNEGSKA (reference sequence). V was clipped by 0 bases and J by 3 bases, with 15 bases between them. The CDR3 is made up of 16 amino acids. CDR3 sequence: CSARDSTRGYYNEQFF. Here the CDR3 DNA reads TGCAGTGCTAGAGATTCGACCCGAGGGTACTACAATGAGCAGTTCTTC.

This clonotype was observed a handful of times. The chain joins TRBV9 to TRBJ2-3, with D maybe TRBD2 (7 bases). This CDR3 region has 15 residues. Germline CDR1 SGDLS, CDR2 YYNGEE. Trimming left V 4 bases short and J 2 bases short, with 14 bases between. CDR3 region: CASSPEGGITDTQYF. CDR3 in DNA: TGTGCCAGCAGCCCCGAGGGGGGGATCACAGATACGCAGTATTTT.